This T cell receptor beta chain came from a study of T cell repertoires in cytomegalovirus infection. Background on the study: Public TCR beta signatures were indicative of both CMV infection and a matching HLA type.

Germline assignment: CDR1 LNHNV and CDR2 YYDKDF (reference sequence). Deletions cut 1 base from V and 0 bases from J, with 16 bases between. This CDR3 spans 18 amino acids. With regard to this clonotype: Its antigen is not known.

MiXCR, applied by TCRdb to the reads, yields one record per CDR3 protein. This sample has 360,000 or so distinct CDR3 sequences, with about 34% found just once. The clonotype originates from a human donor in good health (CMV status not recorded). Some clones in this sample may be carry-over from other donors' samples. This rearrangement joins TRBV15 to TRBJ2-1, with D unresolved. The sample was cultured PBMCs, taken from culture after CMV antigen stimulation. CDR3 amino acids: CATSRAGSIRSSYNEQFF. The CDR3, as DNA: TGTGCCACCAGCAGAGCCGGCTCGATCAGAAGCTCCTACAATGAGCAGTTCTTC.